The rows below give T cell receptor beta chains drawn from one sample of a study of regulatory T cells in long-lasting Graves disease. Using its own MiXCR run on the multiplex PCR reads, TCRdb lists one record per CDR3 protein. The sample includes 510,000 or so distinct CDR3 sequences, about 11% of them seen just once. This same sample was also part of a study on T cells in Graves' hyperthyroidism and ophthalmopathy.

The specimen was peripheral blood mononuclear cells (PBMCs), collected at new diagnosis, from a patient treated with antithyroid drugs. These receptor sequences come from a woman younger than 45 with Graves disease. The CDR3 runs from the conserved cysteine through the conserved F or W. The order of the fields is clone size, D gene, V gene, J gene, CDR3 protein, CDR3 DNA. A D gene is named only where the DNA matches it firmly. A clone size is listed for some rows: how often the clone was seen (once, few, many), or a class if it is expanded.

many	-	TRBV18	TRBJ1-1	CASSPWENTEAFF	TGTGCCAGCTCACCGTGGGAGAACACTGAAGCTTTCTTT
-	-	TRBV29-1	TRBJ2-5	CSVDTWETQYF	TGCAGCGTTGATACGTGGGAGACCCAGTACTTC
many	-	TRBV11-3	TRBJ2-3	CASSLRDWGTSTDTQYF	TGTGCCAGCAGCTTGCGTGATTGGGGAACTAGCACAGATACGCAGTATTTT
few	-	TRBV4-1	TRBJ1-5	CASSQVYLEPQHF	TGCGCCAGCAGCCAAGTTTACCTTGAGCCCCAGCATTTT
many	-	TRBV2	TRBJ1-1	CASSEAFF	TGTGCCAGCAGTGAAGCTTTCTTT
many	-	TRBV2	TRBJ2-3	CASSDSSIADTQYF	TGTGCCAGCAGTGACTCTAGCATCGCAGATACGCAGTATTTT
few	TRBD2	TRBV10-1	TRBJ2-7	CASTDRTPLRLAGTYEQYF	TGCGCCAGCACGGACAGAACTCCCCTTCGGCTAGCGGGGACCTACGAGCAGTACTTC
many	TRBD2	TRBV3-1	TRBJ2-7	CASSLASGYEQYF	TGTGCCAGCAGTTTGGCTAGCGGATACGAGCAGTACTTC
few	-	TRBV15	TRBJ2-5	CATSRGVQETQYF	TGTGCCACCAGCAGAGGCGTACAGGAGACCCAGTACTTC
many	-	TRBV28	TRBJ2-7	CASNTIRGGVWSSTTYEQYF	TGTGCCAGCAATACTATACGAGGCGGGGTATGGTCCTCTACTACCTACGAGCAGTACTTC
many	TRBD2	TRBV7-2	TRBJ2-7	CASSLEGDGGAEQYF	TGTGCCAGCAGCTTAGAGGGGGACGGGGGGGCCGAGCAGTACTTC
many	-	TRBV28	TRBJ2-7	CASSQVYGQSYEQYF	TGTGCCAGCAGCCAAGTGTATGGCCAGTCCTACGAGCAGTACTTC
-	TRBD1	TRBV4-1	TRBJ1-1	CASSQVSGGRTEAFF	TGCGCCAGCAGCCAGGTTTCAGGGGGCAGGACTGAAGCTTTCTTT
few	TRBD2	TRBV20-1	TRBJ2-7	CSAGTSGSSNEQYF	TGCAGTGCTGGCACTAGCGGGAGTTCGAACGAGCAGTACTTC
-	-	TRBV6-5	TRBJ2-1	CASSYSRGQGLNEQFF	TGTGCCAGCAGTTACTCTAGAGGCCAGGGATTAAATGAGCAGTTCTTC